These 21 T cell receptor beta chains share one sample of origin, sequenced in a study of blood T cells in healthy people across ages. It was with a sample-barcoded 5' primer and a J-beta primer mix that a second PCR of roughly 7 to 12 cycles was run. TCRdb redid the calling of the 5' RACE reads with MiXCR, one entry per CDR3 protein. The sample has some 1.8 million distinct CDR3 sequences; roughly 43% are singletons. Sequenced input: blood. All receptors derive from a human donor in good health.

The chain couples TRBV20-1 to TRBJ1-2; TRBD1 matches 8 bases. The CDR3 contains 15 residues. Germline V gives CDR1 DFQATT, CDR2 SNEGSKA (reference sequence). V gave up 3 bases and J gave up 5 bases; unmatched junction bases: 11. For the CDR3, the DNA is TGCAGTGCTAGCAGTCAGACAGGGGTAGGGTATGGCTACACCTTC. Translated, it gives CSASSQTGVGYGYTF.

The genes are TRBV4-1 and TRBJ2-3; 12 nucleotides line up with TRBD2. The CDR3 spans 16 residues. After removal of 4 bases from V and 3 bases from J, the junction contained 5 bases not matched to a gene. CDR1 is MGHRA and CDR2 is YSYEKL in the germline V gene. Here the CDR3 reads CASSLSGLAGTDTQYF. For the CDR3, the DNA is TGCGCCAGCAGCCTATCCGGACTAGCGGGGACAGATACGCAGTATTTT.

This chain uses TRBV29-1 with TRBJ2-3, with 9 nucleotides matching TRBD2. V gave up 8 bases and J gave up 2 bases; unmatched junction bases: 8. CDR1 SQVTM and CDR2 ANQGSEA come from the germline V gene. The CDR3 runs to 14 residues. For the CDR3, the DNA is TGCAGCACCCGAAGGACTAGCGTCACAGATACGCAGTATTTT. Protein sequence: CSTRRTSVTDTQYF.

V and J are TRBV4-2 and TRBJ1-2; TRBD1 matches 7 bases. The V gene end was trimmed by 4 bases and the J gene end by 7 bases; junction bases not matched to a gene: 9. The CDR3 has 14 amino acids. The germline V gene encodes CDR1 LGHNA and CDR2 YNFKEQ. This chain's CDR3 is CASSPIDRAGGYTF. The DNA for the CDR3 is TGTGCCAGCAGCCCAATCGACAGGGCCGGTGGCTACACCTTC.

The chain couples TRBV15 to TRBJ2-5, with TRBD2 identical over 15 bases. The J call is in doubt because the DNA end fits TRBJ2-7 better. This CDR3 contains 15 residues. Per the germline V gene, CDR1 is LNHNV and CDR2 is YYDKDF (reference sequence). The CDR3 loop is CATSRGTSGGAEQYF. The CDR3 region has the DNA TGTGCCACCAGCAGAGGGACTAGCGGGGGGGCCGAGCAGTACTTC.

This clonotype was found a few times. V and J are TRBV12-5 and TRBJ2-7; D is uncertain. Germline CDR1 and CDR2: LGHNT and FRNRAP. CDR3 length equals 13 residues. Trimming stripped 5 bases from V and 4 bases from J, with 12 bases between. The CDR3, as DNA: TGTGCTAGTGGTCCAGAATTGGGGTACGAGCAGTACTTC. Amino acids: CASGPELGYEQYF.

This clonotype was picked up one time. A much larger clone differs by one base, so this may be a read error. J is TRBJ2-7 and V is TRBV6-1; 9 bases fit TRBD1. Germline V CDR1 and CDR2: MNHNS, SASEGT. CDR3 length equals 15 residues. With V trimmed by 4 bases and J by 4 bases, 8 bases remained unmatched. The CDR3 loop is CASSVSTGGRYEQYF. The CDR3 region has the DNA TGTGCCAGCAGTGTCTCCACAGGGGGCAGGTACGAGCAGTACTTC.

This clonotype has a handful of counts. The V gene is TRBV5-1, the J gene TRBJ2-1; D is unresolved. The ends were cut back, 0 bases at V and 2 bases at J, with 12 bases in the middle. The CDR3 extends over 16 amino acids. Germline lookup yields CDR1 SGHRS and CDR2 YFSETQ. Written as DNA, the CDR3 is TGCGCCAGCAGCTTGGCCGCCGCAGGACCCTACAATGAGCAGTTCTTC. It encodes CASSLAAAGPYNEQFF.

This clonotype was counted a few times. The V call is TRBV6-1, the J call TRBJ2-1; D gene ambiguous. This CDR3 contains 13 residues. The germline V and J ends were trimmed by 7 bases and 4 bases, with 11 bases remaining between them. Germline-derived CDR1 and CDR2 are MNHNS and SASEGT. CDR3 in amino acids: CASNALVYNEQFF. DNA of the CDR3: TGTGCCAGCAACGCTCTGGTGTACAATGAGCAGTTCTTC.

The chain employs TRBV12-3 or TRBV12-4 and TRBJ1-1; D is unclear. Between the trimmed V and J ends, which lost 3 bases and 4 bases, there was a span of 15 bases. The CDR3 totals 15 residues. The CDR3, as DNA: TGTGCCAGCAGTTTCAGTAGCATCCACCTCACTGAAGCTTTCTTT. Its translation: CASSFSSIHLTEAFF.

Of note for this clonotype: Mismatch with germline at one junction end may stem from a read error. The J gene is TRBJ2-7, the V gene TRBV6-1, with a tentative D call TRBD1 (5 bases). The CDR3 contains 17 residues. Germline V gives CDR1 MNHNS, CDR2 SASEGT. CDR3 DNA sequence: TGTGCCACGTGGGGCTGGGGTTACGGGTCCAGCTCCTGCGAGCAGTACTTC. Its protein is CATWGWGYGSSSCEQYF.

V gene TRBV21-1 combines with J gene TRBJ2-1; TRBD1, the table's D call, was not compared with the DNA. TRBV21-1 counts as a pseudogene. This CDR3 contains 15 residues. The CDR3 is CASKRAGWGHNEQFF. Written as DNA, the CDR3 is TGTGCCAGCAAACGGGCAGGTTGGGGTCACAATGAGCAGTTCTTC.

The gene calls are TRBV18 and TRBJ2-7, with no clear D. Germline-derived CDR1 and CDR2 are KGHSH and LQKENI. CDR3 length: 16 residues. Trimming cost V 3 bases and J 1 base, with 16 bases left between them. The CDR3 loop reads CASSPVATEGSYEQYF. In nucleotides, the CDR3 is TGTGCCAGCTCACCGGTAGCCACGGAAGGATCCTACGAGCAGTACTTC.

The gene calls are TRBV4-3 and TRBJ1-2; D is uncertain. V was clipped by 1 base and J by 5 bases, with 11 bases between them. The CDR3 totals 14 residues. The germline V gene encodes CDR1 LGHNA and CDR2 YSLEER. CDR3 in amino acids: CASSQVQLPYGYTF. The CDR3 nucleotides are TGCGCCAGCAGCCAAGTCCAACTACCTTATGGCTACACCTTC.

This clonotype has just a few counts. V is TRBV6-6 and J is TRBJ1-5; possibly TRBD1 for D (5 bases). The CDR3 is 16 amino acids. CDR1 and CDR2 from the germline V gene are MNHNY and SVGAGI (reference sequence). Trimming took off 2 bases at V and 1 base at J, with 12 bases between the two ends. The CDR3 spells CASSYVGTDSNQPQHF. DNA for the CDR3: TGTGCCAGCAGTTACGTAGGGACGGACAGCAATCAGCCCCAGCATTTT.

The chain has TRBV5-1 and TRBJ1-2, with D maybe TRBD1 (5 bases). There are 16 residues in the CDR3. The V end was cut by 4 bases, the J end by 0 bases, with 16 bases between. CDR1 and CDR2 from the germline V gene are SGHRS and YFSETQ. For the CDR3, the DNA is TGCGCCAGCAGCCCGATTTGGGGCAGGACTAACTATGGCTACACCTTC. Its translation: CASSPIWGRTNYGYTF.

The chain employs TRBV4-3 and TRBJ2-1, with TRBD2 identical over 12 bases. The CDR3 totals 18 residues. V shed 3 bases, J shed 4 bases, and the junction held 10 bases outside the gene matches. The germline gives CDR1 LGHNA, CDR2 YSLEER. CDR3 nucleotides: TGCGCCAGCAGCCAGGGCCCCACTAGCGGGGGGCTTTACAATGAGCAGTTCTTC. It translates to CASSQGPTSGGLYNEQFF.

In its sample, this clonotype was seen a few times. The chain has TRBV27 and TRBJ1-5; maybe TRBD1 (5 bases). Germline V gene lookup returns CDR1 MNHEY and CDR2 SMNVEV (reference sequence). The length of the CDR3 is 14 residues. V lost 3 bases, J lost 6 bases, and 12 bases lay in between. CDR3 sequence: CASSFSRVGQPQHF. The CDR3 region has the DNA TGTGCCAGCAGTTTTTCCAGGGTTGGTCAGCCCCAGCATTTT.

On this clonotype: At one of its ends the junction is not consistent with the germline gene, which may arise from a read error. The DNA of the CDR3 is TGCGGCGTTTCAGCAGGGGGCGGGGGACACGGCTCCTACAATGAGCAGTTCTTC. Its protein is CGVSAGGGGHGSYNEQFF. The chain recombines TRBV29-1 with TRBJ2-1; D might be TRBD1 (8 bases). Looked up from germline, CDR1 is SQVTM and CDR2 is ANQGSEA. The CDR3 length is 18 residues.

The V gene is TRBV7-9, the J gene TRBJ1-6; perhaps TRBD1 as D (6 bases). Trimming removed 1 base from V and 3 bases from J, with 10 bases in between. Germline V gene lookup returns CDR1 SEHNR and CDR2 FQNEAQ (reference sequence). The CDR3 totals 16 residues. In nucleotides, the CDR3 is TGTGCCAGCAGCTTAGGGTCAGGGGACTATAATTCACCCCTCCACTTT. Its protein is CASSLGSGDYNSPLHF.

Regarding this clonotype: One end of the junction is discordant with germline, which a read error may explain. The V gene is TRBV5-5, the J gene TRBJ1-2, with D hard to call. The germline CDR1 and CDR2 sequences are SGHKS and YYEKEE (reference sequence). The CDR3 extends over 14 amino acids. The DNA for the CDR3 is TGTGCCAGCAGCTTGGGGGAGGGCTTCTATGACTACACCTTC. Translated, it gives CASSLGEGFYDYTF.